This T cell receptor (beta chain) was retrieved from a study of cytomegalovirus exposure and HLA in healthy donors. The trim removed 6 bases at V and 5 bases at J, leaving 5 bases unmatched. Germline CDR1 is LNHDA and CDR2 is SQIVND (reference sequence). The length of the CDR3 is 13 residues. The repertoire was sequenced with immunoSEQ multiplex PCR; TCRdb's copy has only in-frame clones and lacks some. The repertoire holds some 260,000 clones, with about 90% as singletons. This TCR came from a man younger than 30 in good health and CMV-seropositive. The chain has TRBV19 and TRBJ2-7; TRBD1 matches at 9 bases. The sequencing input was PBMCs. CDR3 sequence reads: CASSPTGGDEQYF. CDR3 DNA: TGTGCCAGTAGCCCCACAGGGGGCGACGAGCAGTACTTC.